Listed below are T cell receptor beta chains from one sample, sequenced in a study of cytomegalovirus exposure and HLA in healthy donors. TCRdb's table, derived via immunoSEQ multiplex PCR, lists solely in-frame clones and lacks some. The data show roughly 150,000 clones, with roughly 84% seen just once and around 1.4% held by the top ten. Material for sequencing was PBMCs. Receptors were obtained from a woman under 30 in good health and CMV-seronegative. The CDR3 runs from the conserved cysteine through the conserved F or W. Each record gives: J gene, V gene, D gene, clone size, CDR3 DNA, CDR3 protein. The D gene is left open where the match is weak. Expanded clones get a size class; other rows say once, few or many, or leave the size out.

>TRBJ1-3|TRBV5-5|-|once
TGTGCCAGCAGCTTGGCCCACAGGAGCTCTGGAAACACCATATATTTT
CASSLAHRSSGNTIYF
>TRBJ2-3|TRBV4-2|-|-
TGTGCCAGCAGCCATTCCCTAAGGCGTACAGGGTTGACAGATACGCAGTATTTT
CASSHSLRRTGLTDTQYF
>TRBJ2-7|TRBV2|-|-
TGTGCCAGCGGAGGGAACGACTACGAGCAGTACTTC
CASGGNDYEQYF
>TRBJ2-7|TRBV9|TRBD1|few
TGTGCCAGCAGCGCCAGACAGGGGGCCTACGAGCAGTACTTC
CASSARQGAYEQYF
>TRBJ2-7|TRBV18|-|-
TGTGCCAGCTCACCTTTACAGGACTCCTACGAGCAGTACTTC
CASSPLQDSYEQYF
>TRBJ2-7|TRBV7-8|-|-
TGTGCCAGCAGCACCCACGGAGGGGACAGCCGAGAATTTTCCTACGAGCAGTACTTC
CASSTHGGDSREFSYEQYF
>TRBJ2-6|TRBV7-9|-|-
TGTGCCAGCAGCTTAAGCTCTGGGGCCAACGGCCTGACTTTC
CASSLSSGANGLTF
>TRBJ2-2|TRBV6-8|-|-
TGTGCCAGCAGTGGCGGGGCGAACACCGGGGAGCTGTTTTTT
CASSGGANTGELFF
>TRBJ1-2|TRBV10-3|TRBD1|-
TGTGCCATCAGTCCTACCTCCGACAGGGGGCAAGGCTACACCTTC
CAISPTSDRGQGYTF
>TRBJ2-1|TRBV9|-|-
TGTGCCAGCAGCCACCCCCGCCAGGGCGATGAGCAGTTCTTC
CASSHPRQGDEQFF
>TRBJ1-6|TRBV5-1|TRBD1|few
TGCGCCAGCAGCTCAGGCCAGGGGCAGGGGGCTTCACCCCTCCACTTT
CASSSGQGQGASPLHF
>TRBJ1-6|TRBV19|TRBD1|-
TGTGCCAGTAGTATAGATTCCGGACAGGGGGCCTCACCCCTCCACTTT
CASSIDSGQGASPLHF
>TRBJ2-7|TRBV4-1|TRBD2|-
TGCGCCAGCAGCCAGGAAGAGCGGGGGGCCTACGAGCAGTACTTC
CASSQEERGAYEQYF
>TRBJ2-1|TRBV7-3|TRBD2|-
TGTGCCAGCAGCTTAAGAGGGCTAGCGGGGTCAAGTGAGCAGTTCTTC
CASSLRGLAGSSEQFF
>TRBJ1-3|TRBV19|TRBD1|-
TGTGCCAGTACCTCCGGACAGGGCGGCGGAAACACCATATATTTT
CASTSGQGGGNTIYF
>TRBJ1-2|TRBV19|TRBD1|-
TGTGCCAGTAGCCCCCTCCCGGGACAGGGGGCCGGGGGCTACACCTTC
CASSPLPGQGAGGYTF
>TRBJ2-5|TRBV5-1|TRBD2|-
TGCGCCAGCAGCTTGGCTGGCGGGGGGCCCCAAGAGACCCAGTACTTC
CASSLAGGGPQETQYF
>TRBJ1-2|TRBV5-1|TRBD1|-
TGCGCCAGCAGTCTCACAGGGACAGGGGGCTACACCTTC
CASSLTGTGGYTF
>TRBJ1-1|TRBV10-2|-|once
TGCGCCAGCAGTGAAGCGAACACTGAAGCTTTCTTT
CASSEANTEAFF
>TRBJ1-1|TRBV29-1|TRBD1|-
TGCAGCGTCAGACAGGGGGCGTCAGTGAACACTGAAGCTTTCTTT
CSVRQGASVNTEAFF
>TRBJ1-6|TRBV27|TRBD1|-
TGTGCCAGAGGGGGCGGTTCACCCCTCCACTTT
CARGGGSPLHF
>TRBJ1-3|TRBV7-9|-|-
TGTGCCAGCAGTAGTCGGGGAAACACCATATATTTT
CASSSRGNTIYF
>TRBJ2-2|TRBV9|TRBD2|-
TGTGCCAGCAGCGTAGCGGGGTGGGGGGGAAACACCGGGGAGCTGTTTTTT
CASSVAGWGGNTGELFF
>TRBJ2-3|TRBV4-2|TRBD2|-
TGTGCCAGCAGCCAGGGGGCTAGCGGGGGGAGCACAGATACGCAGTATTTT
CASSQGASGGSTDTQYF
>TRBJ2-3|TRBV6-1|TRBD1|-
TGTGCCAGCAGGGGACAGGGCGCGGGCCCAGATACGCAGTATTTT
CASRGQGAGPDTQYF
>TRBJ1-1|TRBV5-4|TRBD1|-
TGTGCCAGCAGAAGGGACCACAGGGGAGAGACTGAAGCTTTCTTT
CASRRDHRGETEAFF
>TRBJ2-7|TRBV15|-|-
TGTGCCACCAGCAGAGACCTGACAGGACCCTACGAGCAGTACTTC
CATSRDLTGPYEQYF
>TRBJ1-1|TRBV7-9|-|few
TGTGCCAGCAGCTTGGCCCCAGGAGGGCACAGGACTGAAGCTTTCTTT
CASSLAPGGHRTEAFF
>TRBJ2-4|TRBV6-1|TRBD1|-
TGTGCCAGCAGTGAACTACAGGGGAAAAACATTCAGTACTTC
CASSELQGKNIQYF
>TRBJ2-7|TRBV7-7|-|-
TGTGCTAGCAGCCCTTGGACGGGGTCCTACGAGCAGTACTTC
CASSPWTGSYEQYF
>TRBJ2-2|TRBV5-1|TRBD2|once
TGCGCCAGCAGCTTGAGACTAGCGGGGGACGGCGGGGAGCTGTTTTTT
CASSLRLAGDGGELFF
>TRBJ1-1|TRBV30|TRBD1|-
TGTGCCTGGAGTCCCGGGGCAGGGGGCAGTGAAGCTTTCTTT
CAWSPGAGGSEAFF
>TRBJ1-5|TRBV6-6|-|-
TGTGCCAGCAGTTACCAAGACAGAGGCAATCAGCCCCAGCATTTT
CASSYQDRGNQPQHF
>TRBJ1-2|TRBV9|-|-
TGTGCCAGCAGCGTAGGGGAGAAGGATGGCTACACCTTC
CASSVGEKDGYTF
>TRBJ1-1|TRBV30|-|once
TGTGCCTGGGTTCTCCTAGGTGGGTGGAACACTGAAGCTTTCTTT
CAWVLLGGWNTEAFF
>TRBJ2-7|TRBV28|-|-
TGTGCCAGCAGGGCCGGGTATGCACCATACGAGCAGTACTTC
CASRAGYAPYEQYF
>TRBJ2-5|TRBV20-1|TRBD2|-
TGCAGTGTTGAGCGGGAGAGGACCCAGTACTTC
CSVERERTQYF
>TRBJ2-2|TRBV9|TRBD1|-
TGTGCCAGCAGCCCCTGGACAGGGGTCACCGGGGAGCTGTTTTTT
CASSPWTGVTGELFF
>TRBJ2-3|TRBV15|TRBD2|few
TGTGCCACCAGCAGAGATCGGCGGGGGTGGGCCGGCACAGATACGCAGTATTTT
CATSRDRRGWAGTDTQYF
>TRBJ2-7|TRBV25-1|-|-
TGTGCCAGCAGTGGAGACACGACAGAACACTTCGAGCAGTACTTC
CASSGDTTEHFEQYF
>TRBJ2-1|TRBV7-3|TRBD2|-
TGTGCCAGCAGCTTTGGCGGGGGGGGATACAATGAGCAGTTCTTC
CASSFGGGGYNEQFF
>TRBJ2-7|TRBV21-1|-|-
TGTGCCAGCAGCAAAGTGCAGGGGGAGGAATACGAGCAGTACTTC
CASSKVQGEEYEQYF
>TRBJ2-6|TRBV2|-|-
TGTGCCAGCTTATCACCGGGCCAGGGAGGCCTCTCTGGGGCCAACGGCCTGACTTTC
CASLSPGQGGLSGANGLTF
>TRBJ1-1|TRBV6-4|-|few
TGTGCCAGCAGTGACTCCCCAGATATGAACACTGAAGCTTTCTTT
CASSDSPDMNTEAFF
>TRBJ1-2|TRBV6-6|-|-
TGTGCCAGCAGGCCCGGGAGCCGGGGTAACTATGGCTACACCTTC
CASRPGSRGNYGYTF
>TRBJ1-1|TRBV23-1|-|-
TGCGCCAGCAGTCCACCTAGGTGGGGAGACACTGAAGCTTTCTTT
CASSPPRWGDTEAFF
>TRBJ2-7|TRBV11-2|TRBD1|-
TGTGCCAGCAGCTTCACTTTAGGGACAGGGAGAGGGTACGAGCAGTACTTC
CASSFTLGTGRGYEQYF
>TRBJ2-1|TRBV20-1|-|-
TGCAGTGCGCAGGCTGCCAATGAGCAGTTCTTC
CSAQAANEQFF